This T cell receptor beta chain was recovered during a study of molecular identifiers for immune sequencing clone quantification (dated by TCRdb to the late 2010s). With regard to the full study: In a replicate experiment, RNA from around 20,000 or 100,000 naive CD8 T cells was split into five aliquots, four of which were sequenced. This methods study used CD8 T cells to benchmark TCR RNA copy counting and molecular-identifier clustering-based TCR repertoire sequencing (MIDCIRS).

Libraries were constructed by PCR. The sequencing machine was an Illumina HiSeq 4000. Bulk TCR libraries were prepared as previously described, using TCR primers listed in Table S5. Total RNA was purified with the Qiagen AllPrep DNA/RNA kit. Before analysis, reads from multiple sequencing runs of one library were combined. The authors' pipeline ran thus. Reads were retained only if their TCR constant sequence matched exactly, and those retained reads were trimmed to 150 nt and grouped according to their 12-nt molecular barcodes. Reads inside each barcode group were sub-clustered using a 15% Levenshtein threshold, and a quality-weighted consensus sequence was constructed for each RNA molecule. Non-functional sequences were removed, as were lower-count sequences one edit away from another. Based on fitting two negative binomial distributions, any barcode sub-cluster with under 20% of the maximum read count was discarded. TCRdb cleaned the public reads at Q25 with fastp, built clones with MiXCR and kept in-frame beta chains. All rows with the same CDR3 protein become a single entry with the most common DNA and genes. What appears here as the V and J calls and clone size reflects TCRdb's work, not the paper's. This sample lists about 640,000 distinct CDR3 sequences; around 20% were detected once. The ten top clones hold around 0.9% of the sample.

What the research found in general, with its limitations: Spiked-in Jurkat TCR RNA (approximately 10 copies' worth), which is not part of the donor repertoire, was contained in the naive libraries. The sizes of highly expanded clones could end up underestimated when identical TCR molecules share a barcode. Without barcode sub-clustering, chimeric consensus sequences inflated TCR diversity; chimeras reached as high as 47%. Modeling estimated about three recovered TCR RNA copies per cell, compared with about 10 by digital PCR, which implies about 30% capture efficiency. In CMV-specific effector cells, clones with more than 20 RNA copies accounted for over 98% of molecules, whereas in naive cells such clones accounted for under 1%. A single cell's worth of spiked-in Jurkat TCR RNA was reported detectable even among 850,000 to 1,000,000 naive CD8 T cells.

Counted from cysteine to phenylalanine, this CDR3 has 17 amino acids. This entry keeps only the CDR3 DNA: 51 bases, framed from base 1. Trimming at the junction amounts to 0 bases on V and 3 bases on J, and the germline ends lie 18 bases apart. CDR1 and CDR2 are read off the germline V gene as SGHRS and YFSETQ. Naive CD8 T cell libraries were made from about 21,000 to 970,000 sorted cells using 10%, 30% or 50% of purified RNA. On a BD FACSAria II, naive CD8 T cells were FACS-sorted as CD8+CD4-CCR7+CD45RA+ and collected into RLT Plus buffer. Around 11 TCR copies' worth of Jurkat RNA were spiked into roughly 19,000-1,000,000 naive CD8 T cell samples to test detection sensitivity. CD8 T cells were enriched with RosetteSep CD8+ T Cell Enrichment Cocktail and Ficoll-Paque, followed by ACK red cell lysis. As concerns this clonotype: Its antigen is currently not known. Base qualities are not recorded, but no much larger clone differs from it by a single base.

The chain uses TRBV5-1 and TRBJ1-1; perhaps TRBD1 is the D gene, with 5 bases matching. The origin of this receptor is a human donor in good health. Some libraries in this study had Jurkat cell RNA spiked in. The sequencing input was naive CD8+ T cells from blood, with Jurkat cell RNA spiked in. This specimen's cell subset or site label, interpreted: FACS-sorted CD8+CD4-CCR7+CD45RA+ naive T cells. CDR3 protein: CASSLVPGPEMDTEAFF. The nucleotide sequence reads as follows: TGCGCCAGCAGCTTGGTGCCAGGGCCTGAGATGGACACTGAAGCTTTCTTT.